A single TCR beta chain is shown here with its context. It lacks a known antigen. No base quality information exists; no much larger clone differs at one position. TCRbeta CDR3 regions were amplified from genomic DNA by means of the immunoSEQ Assay, a bias-controlled multiplex PCR. The original pipeline was this. The number of nucleated cells in each sample was estimated by amplification of reference gene primers within the assay. Sequence reads were collapsed and filtered to measure the absolute abundance of every unique TCRbeta CDR3 rearrangement. For each sample, productive Simpson clonality was calculated as the square root of Simpson's diversity index across productive rearrangements. TCRdb mirrors the immuneACCESS table, restricted to in-frame sequences. Some clones are absent from its copies; in checked studies, under half trace to an unresolved V gene, and the reason for the others is unknown. V and J calls plus clone size are reproduced from that table; the DNA served to infer D and trimming. The sample records 250,000 to 350,000 clones, 90% of which are singletons. The ten largest make up 1% to 1.3% of the sample.

The data stem from a study of blood T cell repertoires in COVID-19 (dated by TCRdb to about 2020). With regard to the full study: Collaborator samples came from the United States, Italy and Spain and covered acute and convalescent phases of COVID-19. Subjects who had been exposed to COVID-19, were actively infected with it, or had recovered from it provided the deeply sampled blood TCRbeta repertoires that made up the dataset. Nearly every sample came with metadata listing a de-identified subject ID, COVID-19 status, age in years and sex. The material from the prospective study consisted of cDNA or gDNA derived from T cells, B-cell-depleted T cells, or PBMCs. Samples were obtained from the ongoing ImmuneRACE study (first 160 participants) and from some 1,200 subjects provided by 6 global collaborators. Where available, HLA class I and class II types were taken from metadata supplied by the sample provider and were not determined by assay-based typing. A freely available public database, intended as a resource for researchers studying the immune response to SARS-CoV-2, is where the repertoires were released.

Participants in the prospective study were aged 18 to 89 years, lived in 24 United States geographic areas, and enrolled through a virtual design. To assign participants to cohorts, the prospective study relied on clinical history that participants themselves reported in a screening survey and a study questionnaire. For ImmuneRACE Cohort 3, a participant was defined as recovered based on two consecutive negative NP/OP PCR tests, clearance by a healthcare professional, or resolution of symptoms. In the prospective study, mobile phlebotomists collected whole blood, serum and a nasopharyngeal or oropharyngeal swab from each participant. Participants in the prospective study had the option to provide additional blood draws and questionnaires over a roughly two-month period. Before DNA extraction, prospective study blood samples were shipped either frozen or at room temperature. The full study reports these points: How much clinical and demographic metadata was included differed by source and by participant, and the metadata was provided uncurated.

The CDR3, cysteine through phenylalanine, is 15 amino acids long. The CDR3 DNA has 45 bases and is translated from base 1. V gives up 5 bases and J gives up 1 base, and the segment between their germline ends measures 11 bases. CDR1 and CDR2 are read off the germline V gene as SGHAT and FQNNGV. Specimen: PBMCs or T cells enriched from blood (not recorded which). The rearranged segments are TRBV11-2 and TRBJ2-2; TRBD2 is a weak D gene call, 6 bases matching. The TCR sequence derives from a woman in her 30s who had recovered from COVID-19. The nucleotide sequence is given as TGTGCCAGCAGCACCGGGACTTTGAACACCGGGGAGCTGTTTTTT. This is translated as CASSTGTLNTGELFF. This CDR3, with the reference TRBV11-2 and TRBJ2-2 proteins standing in past its ends, gives the full variable domain EAGVAQSPRYKIIEKRQSVAFWCNPISGHATLYWYQQILGQGPKLLIQFQNNGVVDDSQLPKDRFSAERLKGVDSTLKIQPAKLEDSAVYLCASSTGTLNTGELFFGEGSRLTVL.